The rows below give T cell receptor beta chains drawn from one sample of a study of cytomegalovirus exposure and HLA in healthy donors. Produced via immunoSEQ multiplex PCR; TCRdb's table is partial and in-frame only. Counted here are about 140,000 clones, 75% to 85% occurring once; the ten biggest clones make up approximately 2.8%. Source material: PBMCs. All receptors come from a female donor in good health and CMV-seronegative. Each CDR3 is given without its conserved first and last residue. The order of the fields is D gene, V gene, CDR3 protein. The D gene is left open where the match is weak.

TRBD1	TRBV29-1	SVSPHDRVGETQY
TRBD1	TRBV4-1	ASSPRTGATNTEAF
.	TRBV4-3	ASSQARGRAQQY
TRBD2	TRBV4-1	ASSTRLAGGRNEQF
.	TRBV19	ASSISYVGYEQY
TRBD1	TRBV29-1	SVLGVRTGGTEAF
TRBD2	TRBV7-8	ASSLAGGYEQY
.	TRBV4-3	ASSQGRSGDEQY
.	TRBV6-5	ASSYSSRKRYTEAF
.	TRBV15	ATSKRLLNGYT
.	TRBV7-2	ASSSRYSGNTIY
.	TRBV11-2	ASSFTGRGATEAF
.	TRBV6-5	ASSLNQQFTTDTQY
TRBD2	TRBV5-1	ASSLGLAGGSDTQY
.	TRBV18	ASLLNRETEAF
.	TRBV7-6	ASSPLNTEAF
TRBD1	TRBV28	ASSPLRDRGNEKLF
.	TRBV27	ASSLWLDPRGNQPQH
.	TRBV4-3	ASSQLAQHTGELF
TRBD1	TRBV6-1	ASSDRDRGTHEQY
TRBD1	TRBV30	AWSGAGGDEQF
TRBD1	TRBV18	ASSPGQGANGELF
TRBD2	TRBV27	ASSSLLAGGTYEQY
.	TRBV4-3	ASSQDWEGYGYT
.	TRBV19	ASSPGTYEQY
TRBD2	TRBV6-6	ASVGGAYEQY
TRBD1	TRBV28	ASRITGDREKLF
.	TRBV4-2	ASSPSPGGNYEQY
.	TRBV7-8	ASSLERLN
TRBD2	TRBV19	ASSMGGLAGGSYEQY
TRBD1	TRBV6-5	ASSYSRDSRWGYT
.	TRBV7-8	VSGKERGTEAF
TRBD2	TRBV7-8	ASSPLGLAGPGAQY
.	TRBV14	ASSQVGVQGELDGYT
TRBD2	TRBV5-5	ASSSSLAGEIYEQY
.	TRBV7-8	ASSLVYRPKGEQF
TRBD2	TRBV9	ASSPGLAVSYEQY
.	TRBV6-1	ASSGHGSGNTIY
.	TRBV28	ASSLSPDYPTDTQY
TRBD1	TRBV7-9	ASRLDRAGANVLT
TRBD2	TRBV5-4	ASSYRTSGETDTQY
TRBD1	TRBV11-3	ASSPLLPRDRYYEQY
.	TRBV5-4	ALAGGPGENYEQY